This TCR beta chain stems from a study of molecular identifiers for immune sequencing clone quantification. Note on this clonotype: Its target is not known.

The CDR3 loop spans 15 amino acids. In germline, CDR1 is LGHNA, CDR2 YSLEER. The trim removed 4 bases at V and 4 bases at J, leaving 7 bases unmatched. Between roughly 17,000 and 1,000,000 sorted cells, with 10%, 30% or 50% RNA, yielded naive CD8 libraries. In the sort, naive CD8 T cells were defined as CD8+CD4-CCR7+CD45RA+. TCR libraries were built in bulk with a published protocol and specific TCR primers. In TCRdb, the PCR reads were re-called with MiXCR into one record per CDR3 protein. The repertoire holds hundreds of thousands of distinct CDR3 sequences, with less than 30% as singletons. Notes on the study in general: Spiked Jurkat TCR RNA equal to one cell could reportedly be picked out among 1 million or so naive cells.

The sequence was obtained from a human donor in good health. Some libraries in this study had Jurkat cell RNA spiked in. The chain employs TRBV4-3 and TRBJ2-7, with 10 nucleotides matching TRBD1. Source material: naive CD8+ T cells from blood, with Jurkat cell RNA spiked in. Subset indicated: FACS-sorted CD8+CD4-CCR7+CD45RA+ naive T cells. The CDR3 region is CASSPGQGVLYEQYF. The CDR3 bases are TGCGCCAGCAGCCCCGGACAGGGGGTTCTTTACGAGCAGTACTTC.